These 13 T cell receptor beta chains originate from one sample sequenced in a study of Graves' ophthalmopathy and Graves' hyperthyroidism. RNA transcripts served as template for amplifying TCR beta CDR3 sequences. First-round RT-PCR used HTBI primers; second-round multiplex PCR followed. Using its own MiXCR run on the multiplex PCR reads, TCRdb lists one record per CDR3 protein. The sample records hundreds of thousands of distinct CDR3 sequences, around a fifth being singletons. Sequencing was performed on peripheral blood. Receptor source: a woman under 30 with stable Graves' hyperthyroidism. Some clones in this sample may be carry-over from other donors' samples.

The chain combines TRBV6-4 with TRBJ1-2, with D tentatively TRBD1 (5 bases). Germline CDR1 and CDR2: MRHNA and SNTAGT. Trimming took 5 bases from V and 8 from J, leaving 12 bases between them. The CDR3 consists of 12 residues. CDR3 DNA sequence: TGTGCCAGCAGTCTTCAGGGTGGCGGCTACACCTTC. Translating it yields CASSLQGGGYTF.

This clonotype was seen a handful of times. The rearrangement uses TRBV12-3 or TRBV12-4 and TRBJ2-2; unclear D gene. The CDR3 runs to 15 residues. Deletions cut 3 bases from V and 1 base from J, with 9 bases between. CDR3 protein: CASSFRFLNTGELFF. CDR3 in DNA: TGTGCCAGCAGTTTCAGGTTTTTGAACACCGGGGAGCTGTTTTTT.

V and J are TRBV3-1 and TRBJ2-7; possible D gene TRBD2, 7 bases. The V gene lost 3 bases and the J gene lost 2 bases, with 20 bases spanning the gap. CDR3 length: 17 amino acids. CDR1 is LGHDT and CDR2 is YNNKEL in the germline V gene (reference sequence). CDR3 nucleotide sequence: TGTGCCAGCAGCCACGGGGGGCAAATAGGGGATCCCTACGAGCAGTACTTC. Amino acid sequence: CASSHGGQIGDPYEQYF.

This clonotype was recorded at least ten times. At one end the junction does not follow the germline gene, possibly because of a read error. The chain is built from TRBV6-1 and TRBJ2-2; TRBD1 agrees at 10 bases. This CDR3 contains 16 residues. Per germline, CDR1 MNHNS and CDR2 SASEGT. CDR3 DNA: TGTGCCAGCAGGATTGGACAGGGGGTAAACACCGGGGAGCCGTTTTTT. Translation: CASRIGQGVNTGEPFF.

V gene TRBV5-1 combines with J gene TRBJ1-2, with 8 bases matching TRBD1. This CDR3 is built from 15 residues. J was trimmed by 5 bases and V by 3 bases; bases with no gene match: 9. CDR1 and CDR2 (germline): SGHRS, YFSETQ. The CDR3 loop is CASSSTAGQVYGYTF. CDR3 nucleotides: TGCGCCAGCAGCTCCACCGCGGGACAGGTATATGGCTACACCTTC.

The chain recombines TRBV28 with TRBJ1-1; D gene unclear. CDR1 and CDR2 (germline): MDHEN, SYDVKM. Trimming cost V 7 bases and J 3 bases, with 12 bases left between them. There are 13 residues in the CDR3. The CDR3 DNA reads as TGTGCCAGCACCTCCTGGTCGGACACTGAAGCTTTCTTT. As protein: CASTSWSDTEAFF. Drawing the rest from reference TRBV28 and TRBJ1-1, the complete variable domain is DVKVTQSSRYLVKRTGEKVFLECVQDMDHENMFWYRQDPGLGLRLIYFSYDVKMKEKGDIPEGYSVSREKKERFSLILESASTNQTSMYLCASTSWSDTEAFFGQGTRLTVV.

In its sample, this clonotype was seen many times. This chain joins TRBV9 and TRBJ1-1; D is ambiguous. Trimming took off 3 bases at V and 4 bases at J, with 22 bases between the two ends. CDR3 length: 17 residues. From germline, CDR1 is SGDLS and CDR2 YYNGEE. The CDR3 sequence: CASSDAPASPWGTEAFF. CDR3 DNA sequence: TGTGCCAGCAGCGATGCCCCTGCCTCCCCGTGGGGCACTGAAGCTTTCTTT.

This clonotype has a count of ten or more. The rearrangement joins TRBV5-1 to TRBJ2-2, with 7 bases lining up with TRBD1. Germline CDR1 and CDR2: SGHRS and YFSETQ. The CDR3 is 17 residues long. V lost 1 base, J lost 1 base, and 7 bases stayed unmatched. The CDR3 region has the DNA TGCGCCAGCAGCTTGTCTAGGGGGCTAATGAACACCGGGGAGCTGTTTTTT. The encoded protein is CASSLSRGLMNTGELFF.

This CDR3 is CASNSPPGKREVVYEQYF. The CDR3 nucleotides are TGTGCCAGCAACAGCCCTCCTGGGAAGCGGGAGGTGGTTTACGAGCAGTACTTC. The chain couples TRBV28 to TRBJ2-7; 9 nucleotides align to TRBD2. V dropped 7 bases and J dropped 4; count of bases not matched to a gene: 20. The CDR3 contains 18 residues. The V gene's germline CDR1 is MDHEN and CDR2 SYDVKM.

This clonotype was observed a handful of times. The CDR3 nucleotides read TGTGCCAGCAGTTACTCCAGCGAGGGTGGGCAGCCCCAGCATTTT. It encodes CASSYSSEGGQPQHF. This chain connects TRBV6-2 or TRBV6-3 to TRBJ1-5; no clear D. V lost 0 bases, J lost 7 bases, and 13 bases lay in between. Germline CDR1 MNHEY, CDR2 SVGEGT. CDR3 length: 15 residues.

This clonotype has a count of ten or more. This chain joins TRBV30 and TRBJ1-5; unclear D gene. The CDR3 covers 16 residues. Germline-derived CDR1 and CDR2 are GTSNPN and SVGIG (reference sequence). Between the trimmed V and J ends, which lost 1 base and 11 bases, there was a span of 24 bases. The CDR3 DNA sequence: TGTGCCTGGAGTGCCCCCACCTTCACGACTCCAATGGCCCAGCATTTT. This translates into CAWSAPTFTTPMAQHF.

This clonotype was seen repeatedly, ten times or more. V gene TRBV6-5 combines with J gene TRBJ2-7; D is possibly TRBD2 (6 bases). V dropped 0 bases and J dropped 2 bases, with 8 bases sitting between them. The CDR3 extends over 14 amino acids. Germline CDR1 reads MNHEY; CDR2 reads SVGAGI. DNA for the CDR3: TGTGCCAGCAGTTACTCTAGCGGAGCCTACGAGCAGTACTTC. It encodes CASSYSSGAYEQYF.

This clonotype was detected many times. V is TRBV30 and J is TRBJ2-7; the D gene is possibly TRBD1 (5 bases). Germline V gene data show CDR1 as GTSNPN and CDR2 as SVGIG (reference sequence). V lost 8 bases, J lost 5 bases, and 16 bases lay in between. This CDR3 region has 12 residues. This chain's CDR3 is CAGKGVWDEQYF. The CDR3 region has the DNA TGTGCCGGAAAAGGGGTTTGGGACGAGCAGTACTTC.